The following is a T cell receptor (beta chain) sequence with its context. This specimen belongs to a study of CD8 T cells in Susac syndrome. About the study: Patients with Susac syndrome were therapy-naive, treated with corticosteroids, or treated with intravenous immunoglobulin alone when blood was collected.

V was trimmed by 8 bases and J by 0 bases, leaving 26 bases between them. The CDR3 is 19 residues long. Germline CDR1 is MNHEY and CDR2 is SMNVEV (reference sequence). Roughly 0.45 to 1 ug RNA was reverse transcribed with random hexamers. With immunoSEQ multiplex PCR, TCR beta CDR3 was amplified across 54 Vbeta and 13 Jbeta. TCRdb ran MiXCR on the immunoSEQ multiplex PCR reads and lists one entry per CDR3 protein. Altogether about 240,000 distinct CDR3 sequences are present, 90% to 97% being singletons, with the ten largest covering 0.1%. CD8+ and CD4+ T cells from blood underwent TCR beta sequencing, which was carried out in a high-throughput format. Negative isolation yielded the CD8+ and CD4+ T cells, while FACS enriched the TEMRA cells.

This clonotype originated in a human donor with Susac syndrome. V is TRBV27 and J is TRBJ2-1; D is possibly TRBD1 (6 bases). Source material: CD4+ T cells from PBMCs. The CDR3 DNA reads TGTGCCAGCCAGGGGACATTCTGGGCATTACAGAGCTCCTACAATGAGCAGTTCTTC. Amino acids: CASQGTFWALQSSYNEQFF.